The present T cell receptor beta chain was sequenced within a study of blood T cells in healthy people across ages. This CDR3 has 15 residues. V was clipped by 1 base and J by 2 bases, with 9 bases between them. Germline V lookup: CDR1 SGHTA, CDR2 FQGTGA. It was with a sample-barcoded 5' primer and a J-beta primer mix that a second PCR of about 7 to 12 cycles was run. TCRdb analysed the 5' RACE reads with MiXCR anew, one entry per CDR3 protein. The profile shows 1.5 million to 2 million distinct CDR3 sequences, around half of them singletons. This rearrangement joins TRBV7-3 to TRBJ2-1; D is undetermined. The origin of this receptor is a woman aged 40 to 50 in good health. The specimen sequenced was blood. The CDR3 DNA follows: TGTGCCAGCAGCTTAATGGTCTCGCCCTACAATGAGCAGTTCTTC. Translated, it gives CASSLMVSPYNEQFF. The variable domain in full, completed from reference TRBV7-3 and TRBJ2-1, reads GAGVSQTPSNKVTEKGKYVELRCDPISGHTALYWYRQSLGQGPEFLIYFQGTGAADDSGLPNDRFFAVRPEGSVSTLKIQRTERGDSAVYLCASSLMVSPYNEQFFGPGTRLTVL.